These 20 T cell receptor beta chains were sequenced from one sample in a study of cytomegalovirus exposure and HLA in healthy donors. PCR involved 60 Vbeta and 13 Jbeta primers. Assay used: immunoSEQ multiplex PCR; TCRdb lists only in-frame clones, some missing. Of approximately 140,000 clones in the sample, over 60% are singletons; the top ten hold 6.5% to 7%. The material sequenced was PBMCs. These TCRs come from a man aged 40-55 years in good health and CMV-seropositive.

This clone was recorded once. CDR3 region: CASSPFRVVLYEQYF. CDR3 bases: TGTGCCAGCTCACCATTCAGGGTGGTTTTATACGAGCAGTACTTC. The chain recombines TRBV18 with TRBJ2-7; a possible D gene is TRBD1 (5 bases). CDR1 and CDR2 (germline): KGHSH, LQKENI. The CDR3 is 15 amino acids. V was clipped by 2 bases and J by 4 bases, with 15 bases between them. The variable domain in full, with the rest retrieved from reference TRBV18 and TRBJ2-7, is NAGVMQNPRHLVRRRGQEARLRCSPMKGHSHVYWYRQLPEEGLKFMVYLQKENIIDESGMPKERFSAEFPKEGPSILRIQQVVRGDSAAYFCASSPFRVVLYEQYFGPGTRLTVT.

The gene calls are TRBV5-1 and TRBJ2-5; D ambiguous. This CDR3 spans 12 amino acids. The V gene's germline CDR1 is SGHRS and CDR2 YFSETQ. Deletions cut 0 bases from V and 5 bases from J, with 5 bases between. The CDR3 here is CASSLARETQYF. The CDR3 DNA follows: TGCGCCAGCAGCTTGGCTAGGGAGACCCAGTACTTC.

The chain combines TRBV9 with TRBJ2-2; D not resolved. CDR1 is SGDLS, CDR2 YYNGEE, per germline. This CDR3 contains 13 residues. Trimming removed 5 bases from V and 4 bases from J, with 9 bases in between. This CDR3 is CASRQPVTGELFF. The CDR3 nucleotides read TGTGCCAGCAGACAACCTGTCACCGGGGAGCTGTTTTTT.

This sequence joins TRBV7-9 and TRBJ2-1, with D maybe TRBD2 (6 bases). This CDR3 is 16 amino acids long. Germline loops: CDR1 SEHNR, CDR2 FQNEAQ (reference sequence). Trimming removed 5 bases from V and 7 bases from J, with 21 bases in between. The CDR3 here is CASSPRGLASGNEQFF. CDR3 DNA sequence: TGTGCCAGCAGCCCGCGGGGACTCGCCTCAGGGAATGAGCAGTTCTTC.

The V call is TRBV5-4, the J call TRBJ2-5, with 12 nucleotides matching TRBD2. J lost 2 bases, V lost 0 bases, and 5 bases had no gene match. CDR3 size: 17 residues. CDR1 and CDR2 (germline): SGHNT, YYREEE (reference sequence). The CDR3 bases are TGTGCCAGCAGCTTGGCCCCGACTAGCGGGGGACAAGAGACCCAGTACTTC. Translating it yields CASSLAPTSGGQETQYF.

The chain joins TRBV5-6 to TRBJ1-4; a possible D gene is TRBD1 (5 bases). Germline values: CDR1 SGHDT, CDR2 YYEEEE. The V end lost 2 bases, the J end lost 3 bases, and 14 bases lay between the germline ends. The CDR3 spans 16 residues. This CDR3 reads CASSLGPGPANEKLFF. In DNA form, the CDR3 reads TGTGCCAGCAGCTTAGGCCCAGGGCCAGCTAATGAAAAACTGTTTTTT.

CDR3 nucleotides: TGTGCCAGCAGCTTACAGGGAGGCGATGAGCAGTTCTTC. It encodes CASSLQGGDEQFF. The gene calls are TRBV7-2 and TRBJ2-1, with a weak D call TRBD2 (6 bases). Germline lookup yields CDR1 SGHTA and CDR2 FQGNSA. Trimming stripped 2 bases from V and 8 bases from J, with 10 bases between. CDR3 size: 13 residues. Combining the CDR3 with reference TRBV7-2 and TRBJ2-1 gives the whole variable domain GAGVSQSPSNKVTEKGKDVELRCDPISGHTALYWYRQSLGQGLEFLIYFQGNSAPDKSGLPSDRFSAERTGGSVSTLTIQRTQQEDSAVYLCASSLQGGDEQFFGPGTRLTVL.

V gene TRBV27 combines with J gene TRBJ1-2; D is uncertain. V gave up 6 bases and J gave up 0 bases, with 11 bases separating them. CDR1 and CDR2 from the germline V gene are MNHEY and SMNVEV (reference sequence). The CDR3 runs 14 residues. The CDR3 region is CASRWAGANYGYTF. CDR3 DNA sequence: TGTGCCAGCAGATGGGCCGGGGCTAACTATGGCTACACCTTC.

The rearrangement uses TRBV2 and TRBJ2-1; perhaps TRBD2 as D (6 bases). This CDR3 has 14 amino acids. V was clipped by 0 bases and J by 10 bases, with 13 bases between them. CDR1 and CDR2 from the germline V gene are SNHLY and FYNNEI. CDR3 protein: CASSEALVAGEQFF. As DNA, the CDR3 is TGTGCCAGCAGTGAAGCGCTTGTCGCGGGGGAGCAGTTCTTC.

The chain recombines TRBV4-1 with TRBJ1-1; 9 nucleotides match TRBD1. This CDR3 spans 17 amino acids. Trimming cost V 5 bases and J 0 bases; bases outside gene matches: 10. Looked up from germline, CDR1 is MGHRA and CDR2 is YSYEKL. CDR3 loop: CASSYLWDRALNTEAFF. Here the CDR3 DNA reads TGCGCCAGCAGCTACCTGTGGGACAGGGCCTTGAACACTGAAGCTTTCTTT.

CDR3 sequence (DNA): TGTGCCAGCATCCGGGACAATCCCTACGAGCAGTACTTC. Its protein product is CASIRDNPYEQYF. This chain connects TRBV6-6 to TRBJ2-7, with a weak D call TRBD1 (6 bases). Germline V gives CDR1 MNHNY, CDR2 SVGAGI (reference sequence). CDR3 size: 13 residues. The germline V and J ends were trimmed by 7 bases and 2 bases, with 12 bases remaining between them.

V usage is TRBV7-9 and J usage is TRBJ2-5, with TRBD2 matching over 10 bases. The J call is doubtful: the DNA matches TRBJ2-7 better. Germline V gene sequence: CDR1 SEHNR, CDR2 FQNEAQ (reference sequence). CDR3 size: 15 residues. The chain's CDR3 is CAILAGERPSYEQYF. CDR3 DNA sequence: TGTGCCATCCTAGCGGGGGAGCGCCCCTCCTACGAGCAGTACTTC.

This chain connects TRBV19 to TRBJ1-5, with 8 nucleotides matching TRBD1. The germline V gene encodes CDR1 LNHDA and CDR2 SQIVND (reference sequence). J was trimmed by 2 bases and V by 9 bases; bases with no gene match: 9. The CDR3 contains 15 residues. This CDR3 reads CASFDRGAGNQPQHF. CDR3 nucleotides: TGTGCCAGCTTCGACAGGGGAGCGGGCAATCAGCCCCAGCATTTT.

This chain connects TRBV4-2 to TRBJ1-1; no reliable D call. Germline-derived CDR1 and CDR2 are LGHNA and YNFKEQ. The germline V and J ends were trimmed by 1 base and 8 bases, with 11 bases remaining between them. This CDR3 comprises 13 residues. This CDR3 reads CASSQVFSREAFF. In DNA form, the CDR3 reads TGTGCCAGCAGCCAAGTGTTCAGCAGGGAAGCTTTCTTT.

This chain connects TRBV11-2 to TRBJ2-7, with D possibly matching TRBD1 (5 bases). This CDR3 is built from 16 residues. The germline V and J ends were trimmed by 4 bases and 4 bases, with 20 bases remaining between them. Germline V gives CDR1 SGHAT, CDR2 FQNNGV. CDR3 nucleotides: TGTGCCAGCAGCTCCTCCACCACGGCAGGACATTACGAGCAGTACTTC. Translation: CASSSSTTAGHYEQYF.

This clone was counted once. The chain recombines TRBV6-6 with TRBJ2-7; D might be TRBD1 (5 bases). Germline assignment: CDR1 MNHNY and CDR2 SVGAGI (reference sequence). V was clipped by 0 bases and J by 3 bases, with 6 bases between them. This CDR3 spans 13 amino acids. CDR3 nucleotide sequence: TGTGCCAGCAGTTACTCGCAGGGCTACGAGCAGTACTTC. As protein: CASSYSQGYEQYF.

The chain combines TRBV28 with TRBJ1-1, with D maybe TRBD1 (5 bases). The CDR3 has 13 amino acids. The germline V gene has CDR1 MDHEN and CDR2 SYDVKM. Trimming stripped 6 bases from V and 5 bases from J, with 13 bases between. The DNA for the CDR3 is TGTGCCAGCAGCTCTCAGGGTATGACTGAAGCTTTCTTT. Translation gives CASSSQGMTEAFF. The complete variable domain, with remaining parts taken from reference TRBV28 and TRBJ1-1, reads DVKVTQSSRYLVKRTGEKVFLECVQDMDHENMFWYRQDPGLGLRLIYFSYDVKMKEKGDIPEGYSVSREKKERFSLILESASTNQTSMYLCASSSQGMTEAFFGQGTRLTVV.

The J gene is TRBJ2-3, the V gene TRBV5-5; possible D gene TRBD2, 5 bases. The V and J ends lost 4 bases and 3 bases respectively, with 15 bases between them. The CDR3 runs to 15 residues. Germline V lookup: CDR1 SGHKS, CDR2 YYEKEE (reference sequence). The CDR3 sequence: CASSPQEVETDTQYF. DNA of the CDR3: TGTGCCAGCAGCCCGCAGGAGGTAGAGACAGATACGCAGTATTTT. Full variable domain (missing parts from reference TRBV5-5 and TRBJ2-3): DAGVTQSPTHLIKTRGQQVTLRCSPISGHKSVSWYQQVLGQGPQFIFQYYEKEERGRGNFPDRFSARQFPNYSSELNVNALLLGDSALYLCASSPQEVETDTQYFGPGTRLTVL.

The V call is TRBV30, the J call TRBJ2-1; TRBD2 is a possible D gene (5 bases). CDR3 size: 14 residues. V was clipped by 2 bases and J by 5 bases, with 13 bases between them. Looked up from germline, CDR1 is GTSNPN and CDR2 is SVGIG (reference sequence). CDR3 nucleotides: TGTGCCTGGAGTCTTTTCGGACTCCACAATGAGCAGTTCTTC. Protein sequence: CAWSLFGLHNEQFF.

In regard to this clone: Other DNA sequences within the sample encode an identical CDR3. The rearrangement links TRBV7-9 to TRBJ2-5; unclear D gene. The germline gives CDR1 SEHNR, CDR2 FQNEAQ (reference sequence). Trimming cost V 5 bases and J 5 bases, with 6 bases left between them. There are 11 residues in the CDR3. The CDR3 protein is CASSPLETQYF. The CDR3 DNA reads as TGTGCCAGCAGCCCCCTGGAGACCCAGTACTTC.